The source of this T cell receptor (beta chain) is a study of a mutant IDH1 vaccine in newly diagnosed glioma. Study overall: Receipt of radiotherapy, temozolomide, or both preceded the study, and most received both.

Time point specified: baseline, week 1 (first vaccination visit). Treatment given: pre-vaccination baseline after standard-of-care therapy. Findings and limits, study-wide: Pseudoprogression appears to have had no connection to changes in top peripheral T cell clonotypes.

As concerns this clone: The target antigen is unknown.

Assay: immunoSEQ multiplex PCR; the TCRdb copy retains only in-frame clones and omits some. The sample records some 60,000 clones, more than 90% being singletons. This clonotype originated in a man aged 45-65 years with glioma. The material was PBMCs, obtained from a glioma patient treated with radiotherapy, temozolomide or both.

The CDR3 DNA is TGTGCCAGCTGTGGGGGGCCGAGTTCACCCCTCCACTTT. Protein sequence: CASCGGPSSPLHF. The chain combines TRBV27 with TRBJ1-6, with D possibly TRBD1 on 6 matching bases. Trimming left V 8 bases short and J 9 bases short, with 14 bases between. In germline, CDR1 is MNHEY, CDR2 SMNVEV (reference sequence). The CDR3 sequence is 13 residues long.